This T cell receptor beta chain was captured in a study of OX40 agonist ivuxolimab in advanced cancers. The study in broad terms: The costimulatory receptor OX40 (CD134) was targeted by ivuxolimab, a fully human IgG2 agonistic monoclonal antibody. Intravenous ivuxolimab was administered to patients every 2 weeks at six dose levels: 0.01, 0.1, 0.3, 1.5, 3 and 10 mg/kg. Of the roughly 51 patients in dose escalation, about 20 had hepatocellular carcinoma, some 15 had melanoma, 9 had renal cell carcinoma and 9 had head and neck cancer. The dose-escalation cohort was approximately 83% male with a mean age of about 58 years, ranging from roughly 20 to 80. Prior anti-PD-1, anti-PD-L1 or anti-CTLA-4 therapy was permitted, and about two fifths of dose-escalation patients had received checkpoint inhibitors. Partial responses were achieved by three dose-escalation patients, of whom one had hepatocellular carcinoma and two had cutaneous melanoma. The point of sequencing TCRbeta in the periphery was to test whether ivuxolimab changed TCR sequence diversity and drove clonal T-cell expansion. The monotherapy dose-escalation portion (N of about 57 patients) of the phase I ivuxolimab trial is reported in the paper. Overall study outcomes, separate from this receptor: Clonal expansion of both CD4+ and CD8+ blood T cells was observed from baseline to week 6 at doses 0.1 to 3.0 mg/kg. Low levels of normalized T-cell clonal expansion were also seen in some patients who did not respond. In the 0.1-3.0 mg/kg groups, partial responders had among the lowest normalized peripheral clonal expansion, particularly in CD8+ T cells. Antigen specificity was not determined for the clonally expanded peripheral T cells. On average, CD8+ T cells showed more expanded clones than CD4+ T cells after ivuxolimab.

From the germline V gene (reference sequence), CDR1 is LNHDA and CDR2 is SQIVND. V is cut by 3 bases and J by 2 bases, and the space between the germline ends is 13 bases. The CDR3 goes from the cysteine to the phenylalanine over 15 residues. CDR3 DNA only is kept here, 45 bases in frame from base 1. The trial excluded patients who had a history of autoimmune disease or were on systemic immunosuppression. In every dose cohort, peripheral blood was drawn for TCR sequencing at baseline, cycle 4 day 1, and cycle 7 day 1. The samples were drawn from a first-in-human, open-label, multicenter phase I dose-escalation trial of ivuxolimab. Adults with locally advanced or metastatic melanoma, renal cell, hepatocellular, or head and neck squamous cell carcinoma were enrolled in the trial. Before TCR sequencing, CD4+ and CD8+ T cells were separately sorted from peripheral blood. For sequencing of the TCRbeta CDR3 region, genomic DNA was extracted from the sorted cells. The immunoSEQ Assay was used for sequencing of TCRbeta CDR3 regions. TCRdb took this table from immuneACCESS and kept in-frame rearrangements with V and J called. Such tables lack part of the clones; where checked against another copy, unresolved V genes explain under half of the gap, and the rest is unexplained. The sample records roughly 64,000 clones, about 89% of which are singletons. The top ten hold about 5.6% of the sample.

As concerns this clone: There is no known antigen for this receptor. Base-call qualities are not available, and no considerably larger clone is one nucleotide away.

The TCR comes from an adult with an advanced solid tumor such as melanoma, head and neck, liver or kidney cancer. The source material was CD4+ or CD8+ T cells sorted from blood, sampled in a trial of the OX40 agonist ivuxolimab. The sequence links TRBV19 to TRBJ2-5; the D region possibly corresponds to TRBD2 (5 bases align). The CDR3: CASSMGEPLQETQYF. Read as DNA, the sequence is TGTGCCAGTAGTATGGGAGAGCCCCTTCAAGAGACCCAGTACTTC.